One sample yielded the 12 T cell receptor beta chains listed below, sequenced in a study of T-cell memory formation after mild COVID-19. TCRdb reanalysed the 5' RACE reads using MiXCR and keeps one entry per CDR3 protein. The top ten clones hold 2.5% to 3.5% of a sample with about 170,000 distinct CDR3 sequences, around 13% of them seen once. Sequences were obtained from PBMCs or a T cell subset sorted from them (not recorded which). The receptor set was obtained from a man between 18 and 29 years old who had mild COVID-19 (a few samples of this study predate the infection). Cell type and time point are not known.

The V gene is TRBV5-5, the J gene TRBJ2-2, with a possible D match to TRBD1 (6 bases). V was shortened by 3 bases and J by 0 bases, with 12 bases between the two germline ends. This CDR3 spans 16 amino acids. Germline V CDR1 and CDR2: SGHKS, YYEKEE (reference sequence). The CDR3 DNA reads TGTGCCAGCAGCTGGGGGTACAGGGCGAACACCGGGGAGCTGTTTTTT. This sequence encodes CASSWGYRANTGELFF. The entire variable domain, with the rest obtained from reference TRBV5-5 and TRBJ2-2, is as follows: DAGVTQSPTHLIKTRGQQVTLRCSPISGHKSVSWYQQVLGQGPQFIFQYYEKEERGRGNFPDRFSARQFPNYSSELNVNALLLGDSALYLCASSWGYRANTGELFFGEGSRLTVL.

There are a few counts of this clonotype. The chain links TRBV23-1 to TRBJ2-5, with D hard to call. TRBV23-1 is recorded as an ORF, its role being uncertain. The CDR3 length is 13 residues. V was shortened by 3 bases and J by 5 bases, with 10 bases between the two germline ends. CDR3 loop: CASSHCWSETQYF. DNA for the CDR3: TGCGCCAGCAGTCATTGTTGGTCGGAGACCCAGTACTTC.

The sample holds a few counts of this clonotype. This CDR3 reads CASRTPTRDRSNSPLHF. CDR3 coding DNA: TGTGCCAGCAGAACACCCACCCGGGACAGGAGTAATTCACCCCTCCACTTT. The V call is TRBV27, the J call TRBJ1-6, with 8 nucleotides matching TRBD1. CDR1 and CDR2 (germline): MNHEY, SMNVEV (reference sequence). The V segment lost 6 bases and the J segment 6 bases; nucleotides outside the gene matches: 13. The CDR3 totals 17 residues.

The chain joins TRBV7-9 to TRBJ1-1; no clear D. Between the trimmed V and J ends, which lost 5 bases and 4 bases, there was a span of 11 bases. Looked up from germline, CDR1 is SEHNR and CDR2 is FQNEAQ (reference sequence). The CDR3 is 13 residues long. Written as DNA, the CDR3 is TGTGCCAGCAGCCCTCTCGTAGGCACTGAAGCTTTCTTT. Translating it yields CASSPLVGTEAFF.

The rearrangement links TRBV7-2 to TRBJ2-2; TRBD2 agrees at 13 bases. CDR3 size: 16 residues. Germline values: CDR1 SGHTA, CDR2 FQGNSA. The V gene end was trimmed by 5 bases and the J gene end by 7 bases; junction bases not matched to a gene: 7. CDR3 coding DNA: TGTGCCAGCAGCCCCCGGACTAGCGGGGGTCACGGGGAGCTGTTTTTT. It codes for CASSPRTSGGHGELFF.

The gene calls are TRBV7-9 and TRBJ2-3; maybe TRBD1 (5 bases). CDR3 length: 15 amino acids. Germline values: CDR1 SEHNR, CDR2 FQNEAQ (reference sequence). Trimming cost V 6 bases and J 3 bases, with 16 bases left between them. The CDR3 spells CASRSRQSRTDTQYF. CDR3 DNA sequence: TGTGCCAGCAGGAGCCGACAGAGTAGAACAGATACGCAGTATTTT.

This clonotype came up many times. The chain has TRBV4-3 and TRBJ2-4; the match to TRBD1 covers 9 bases. The CDR3 consists of 14 residues. Per germline, CDR1 LGHNA and CDR2 YSLEER. Losses at the gene ends were 0 bases for V and 11 bases for J; bases not matched to a gene: 5. In DNA form, the CDR3 reads TGCGCCAGCAGCCAAGAGGCTCGGACAGGGGTTCAGTACTTC. Protein: CASSQEARTGVQYF.

The J gene is TRBJ2-7, the V gene TRBV5-4, with 9 bases matching TRBD2. The CDR3 spans 17 residues. Germline V lookup: CDR1 SGHNT, CDR2 YYREEE (reference sequence). V dropped 5 bases and J dropped 1; count of bases not matched to a gene: 13. In nucleotides, the CDR3 is TGTGCCAGCAGTCGGCCGGGTCTAGCGGGGTCTTCCTACGAGCAGTACTTC. This encodes CASSRPGLAGSSYEQYF.

The table lists this clonotype with many counts. The gene calls are TRBV12-3 or TRBV12-4 and TRBJ2-7; no definite D call. The V end was cut by 4 bases, the J end by 0 bases, with 16 bases between. CDR3 size: 16 residues. CDR3 nucleotide sequence: TGTGCCAGCAGTTCGATGAGTCTCAGGAGCTCCTACGAGCAGTACTTC. It specifies CASSSMSLRSSYEQYF.

This clonotype was seen only a few times. The chain joins TRBV6-6 to TRBJ2-5; unclear D gene. This CDR3 comprises 15 residues. Looked up from germline, CDR1 is MNHNY and CDR2 is SVGAGI (reference sequence). Trimming removed 2 bases at V and 2 bases at J, with 12 bases between. CDR3 coding DNA: TGTGCCAGCAGTTACCCGGTAACTCCTCAAGAGACCCAGTACTTC. This codes for CASSYPVTPQETQYF.

The chain's CDR3 is CASSRDRGSHEAFF. Here the CDR3 DNA reads TGCGCCAGCAGCCGGGACAGGGGGAGCCATGAAGCTTTCTTT. The chain carries TRBV4-1 and TRBJ1-1, with 11 bases that match TRBD1. J gave up 7 bases and V 4 bases, and 5 bases lay outside the gene matches. Germline CDR1 reads MGHRA; CDR2 reads YSYEKL. CDR3 length: 14 amino acids.

A few counts support this clonotype. V gene TRBV15 combines with J gene TRBJ2-1; the D gene is possibly TRBD1 (6 bases). V lost 1 base and J lost 1, with 8 bases in between. There are 15 residues in the CDR3. Germline CDR1 reads LNHNV; CDR2 reads YYDKDF (reference sequence). CDR3 sequence: CATSRGQGSYNEQFF. Here the CDR3 DNA reads TGTGCCACCAGCAGAGGTCAGGGGTCCTACAATGAGCAGTTCTTC.